This T cell receptor (beta chain) comes out of a study of persistence of HIV-infected CD4 T cells. The immunoSEQ assay was version 4, run in survey mode. The data were produced by immunoSEQ multiplex PCR, yet TCRdb's version contains in-frame clones alone and is incomplete. Of around 8,000 clones listed, roughly two thirds are singletons. Germline V gene data show CDR1 as LNHDA and CDR2 as SQIVND (reference sequence). CDR3 length equals 16 residues. The V segment lost 3 bases and the J segment 2 bases; nucleotides outside the gene matches: 7. Lysates of CMV-infected fibroblasts at around 10 ug/mL stimulated these cells. CD4+ T cells upregulating both CD40 ligand and CD69 were sorted as responding cells. A note on this clone: The antigen is not known.

The clonotype was recovered from an adult man with HIV who was CMV-seropositive. This material consisted of CD4+ T cells sorted from PBMCs after roughly 19-hour stimulation, taken from a patient who received antiretroviral therapy. The J gene is TRBJ1-5, the V gene TRBV19, with TRBD1 identical over 7 bases. The CDR3 loop reads CASSIRTGDRNQPQHF. Written as DNA, the CDR3 is TGTGCCAGTAGTATCCGGACAGGTGATCGCAATCAGCCCCAGCATTTT.